These T cell receptor beta chains were read from a single sample in a study of T-cell reconstitution after alpha-beta-depleted transplantation in children. TCRdb reprocessed the PCR reads with MiXCR, giving one entry per CDR3 protein. The sample yields 360,000 or so distinct CDR3 sequences, approximately 20% seen once. The sequencing used PBMCs from the stem cell graft donor, collected from the stem cell graft. Receptors were obtained from a human donor who donated a stem cell graft to a child with acute myeloid leukemia. The CDR3 runs from the conserved cysteine through the conserved F or W. A D gene is named only where the DNA matches it firmly. Expanded clones get a size class; other rows say once, few or many, or leave the size out.

CDR3 protein: CASSLLGLAGGRQLGETQYF; CDR3 DNA: TGTGCCAGCAGCCTCCTAGGACTAGCGGGAGGCCGGCAACTGGGGGAGACCCAGTACTTC; CDR3 length: 20; J gene: TRBJ2-5; D gene: TRBD2; clone size: many; V gene: TRBV7-2
CDR3 protein: CATSRDNPKRLYNEQFF; CDR3 DNA: TGTGCCACCAGCAGAGATAATCCGAAGCGACTATACAATGAGCAGTTCTTC; CDR3 length: 17; J gene: TRBJ2-1; D gene: .; clone size: few; V gene: TRBV15
CDR3 protein: CASSFRVGEGQETQYF; CDR3 DNA: TGTGCCAGCAGTTTCAGGGTGGGAGAGGGCCAAGAGACCCAGTACTTC; CDR3 length: 16; J gene: TRBJ2-5; D gene: .; clone size: .; V gene: TRBV28
CDR3 protein: CATSGYRDGHNQETQYF; CDR3 DNA: TGTGCCACCAGTGGTTACAGGGACGGTCATAACCAAGAGACCCAGTACTTC; CDR3 length: 17; J gene: TRBJ2-5; D gene: .; clone size: few; V gene: TRBV24-1
CDR3 protein: CASSEGLWYEQFF; CDR3 DNA: TGTGCCAGCAGTGAGGGACTGTGGTATGAGCAGTTCTTC; CDR3 length: 13; J gene: TRBJ2-1; D gene: .; clone size: few; V gene: TRBV2
CDR3 protein: CASSFAGIGGYTF; CDR3 DNA: TGTGCCAGCAGTTTTGCGGGGATTGGCGGCTACACCTTC; CDR3 length: 13; J gene: TRBJ1-2; D gene: .; clone size: .; V gene: TRBV28
CDR3 protein: CSVQTSFGVETQYF; CDR3 DNA: TGCAGCGTCCAGACTAGCTTTGGGGTGGAGACCCAGTACTTC; CDR3 length: 14; J gene: TRBJ2-5; D gene: TRBD2; clone size: few; V gene: TRBV29-1
CDR3 protein: CASSRNPGTGANNEQFF; CDR3 DNA: TGTGCCAGCAGCCGAAATCCCGGGACAGGGGCGAACAATGAGCAGTTCTTC; CDR3 length: 17; J gene: TRBJ2-1; D gene: TRBD1; clone size: .; V gene: TRBV6-5
CDR3 protein: CASSFGLPYEQYF; CDR3 DNA: TGTGCCAGCAGTTTCGGCTTACCCTACGAGCAGTACTTC; CDR3 length: 13; J gene: TRBJ2-7; D gene: .; clone size: .; V gene: TRBV12-3/TRBV12-4
CDR3 protein: CASSTDGTGELFF; CDR3 DNA: TGTGCCAGCAGCACGGACGGGACCGGGGAGCTGTTTTTT; CDR3 length: 13; J gene: TRBJ2-2; D gene: .; clone size: many; V gene: TRBV6-2/TRBV6-3
CDR3 protein: CSASTGEETQYF; CDR3 DNA: TGCAGCGCATCGACAGGGGAAGAGACCCAGTACTTC; CDR3 length: 12; J gene: TRBJ2-5; D gene: TRBD1; clone size: few; V gene: TRBV29-1
CDR3 protein: CASSSPGTGNEKLFF; CDR3 DNA: TGTGCCAGCAGTTCCCCCGGGACAGGGAATGAAAAACTGTTTTTT; CDR3 length: 15; J gene: TRBJ1-4; D gene: TRBD1; clone size: few; V gene: TRBV28
CDR3 protein: CASRPNRGTDEKLFF; CDR3 DNA: TGTGCCAGCAGGCCAAACAGGGGAACCGATGAAAAACTGTTTTTT; CDR3 length: 15; J gene: TRBJ1-4; D gene: TRBD1; clone size: many; V gene: TRBV6-5
CDR3 protein: CAVTGATGELFF; CDR3 DNA: TGTGCCGTTACAGGGGCGACCGGGGAGCTGTTTTTT; CDR3 length: 12; J gene: TRBJ2-2; D gene: TRBD1; clone size: .; V gene: TRBV24-1
CDR3 protein: CATTLGGSGGYNEQFF; CDR3 DNA: TGTGCCACGACGTTAGGAGGTAGCGGGGGCTACAATGAGCAGTTCTTC; CDR3 length: 16; J gene: TRBJ2-1; D gene: TRBD2; clone size: few; V gene: TRBV19